A single sample is the source of the 11 T cell receptor beta chains below, sequenced in a study of cytomegalovirus exposure and HLA in healthy donors. The PCR employed 60 Vbeta primers together with 13 Jbeta primers. Profiled with immunoSEQ multiplex PCR; TCRdb holds only in-frame clones, not every one. The sample lists over 110,000 clones, about four fifths seen once, with about 4.4% in the top ten. Sequenced sample: PBMCs. The receptors were gathered from a man aged 35 to 55 in good health and CMV-seronegative.

The rearrangement uses TRBV5-1 and TRBJ2-3, with 7 bases fitting TRBD1. V trimming: 0 bases; J trimming: 1 base; junction bases outside the gene matches: 5. Germline V lookup: CDR1 SGHRS, CDR2 YFSETQ. There are 16 residues in the CDR3. CDR3 sequence: CASSLGTGVRTDTQYF. CDR3 coding DNA: TGCGCCAGCAGCTTGGGGACAGGCGTCCGCACAGATACGCAGTATTTT. Full variable domain (remainder filled in from reference TRBV5-1 and TRBJ2-3): KAGVTQTPRYLIKTRGQQVTLSCSPISGHRSVSWYQQTPGQGLQFLFEYFSETQRNKGNFPGRFSGRQFSNSRSEMNVSTLELGDSALYLCASSLGTGVRTDTQYFGPGTRLTVL.

V usage is TRBV28 and J usage is TRBJ1-1; TRBD1 might be the D (5 bases). CDR1 and CDR2 from the germline V gene are MDHEN and SYDVKM. V was trimmed by 2 bases and J by 1 base, leaving 8 bases between them. The CDR3 length is 14 residues. The CDR3 DNA reads as TGTGCCAGCAGTTTAAGGGGCGGGAACACTGAAGCTTTCTTT. It encodes CASSLRGGNTEAFF.

The rearrangement uses TRBV5-5 and TRBJ1-1; the D gene is possibly TRBD1 (5 bases). Between the trimmed V and J ends, which lost 0 bases and 3 bases, there was a span of 12 bases. Germline-derived CDR1 and CDR2 are SGHKS and YYEKEE (reference sequence). The CDR3 covers 15 residues. In DNA form, the CDR3 reads TGTGCCAGCAGCTTGGCCGTGACAGCAGACACTGAAGCTTTCTTT. Encoded protein: CASSLAVTADTEAFF.

The chain couples TRBV10-3 to TRBJ2-2; possibly TRBD1 for D (5 bases). In germline, CDR1 is ENHRY, CDR2 SYGVKD. V lost 8 bases to trimming and J lost 0 bases, with 7 bases between them. This CDR3 is built from 13 residues. The CDR3 nucleotides read TGTGCCATCGGGGCGCCGAACACCGGGGAGCTGTTTTTT. Residues: CAIGAPNTGELFF.

The chain employs TRBV5-1 and TRBJ2-7; D perhaps matches TRBD2 (5 bases). With 0 bases removed from V and 0 bases from J, the gap between germline ends came to 10 bases. The CDR3 sequence is 15 residues long. The V gene's germline CDR1 is SGHRS and CDR2 YFSETQ. The CDR3 nucleotides read TGCGCCAGCAGCTTGGTGGGAGAGGGCTCCTACGAGCAGTACTTC. It is translated as CASSLVGEGSYEQYF.

The chain couples TRBV4-3 to TRBJ1-1; D is uncertain. The CDR3 runs 15 residues. Germline CDR1 LGHNA, CDR2 YSLEER. Trimming took 0 bases from V and 2 from J, leaving 10 bases between them. The chain's CDR3 is CASSQDLTGNTEAFF. The CDR3 nucleotides are TGCGCCAGCAGCCAAGATCTGACGGGTAACACTGAAGCTTTCTTT.

The V gene is TRBV9, the J gene TRBJ1-1; 11 bases are a match to TRBD1. The CDR3 loop spans 16 amino acids. With V trimmed by 0 bases and J by 8 bases, 9 bases remained unmatched. Germline values: CDR1 SGDLS, CDR2 YYNGEE. The CDR3 region is CASSVESGQGAGEAFF. The CDR3 DNA is TGTGCCAGCAGCGTAGAATCAGGACAGGGGGCAGGAGAAGCTTTCTTT.

The genes are TRBV11-2 and TRBJ2-7; a possible D gene is TRBD1 (6 bases). V was clipped by 5 bases and J by 7 bases, with 18 bases between them. This CDR3 has 14 residues. Germline CDR1 is SGHAT and CDR2 is FQNNGV. The CDR3 DNA reads as TGTGCCAGCAGCGAGGGACAACCACTCTTTGAGCAGTACTTC. It encodes CASSEGQPLFEQYF. The full variable domain, completed using reference TRBV11-2 and TRBJ2-7, is EAGVAQSPRYKIIEKRQSVAFWCNPISGHATLYWYQQILGQGPKLLIQFQNNGVVDDSQLPKDRFSAERLKGVDSTLKIQPAKLEDSAVYLCASSEGQPLFEQYFGPGTRLTVT.

This clone was counted a few times. This sequence joins TRBV29-1 and TRBJ1-3; weak D call: TRBD1 (6 bases). Trimming took off 6 bases at V and 6 bases at J, with 21 bases between the two ends. This CDR3 contains 15 residues. Looked up from germline, CDR1 is SQVTM and CDR2 is ANQGSEA. This chain's CDR3 is CSVADRIGGENTIYF. The DNA of the CDR3 is TGCAGCGTAGCCGACAGGATTGGGGGGGAAAACACCATATATTTT.

The rearrangement links TRBV30 to TRBJ2-4; D is possibly TRBD1 (6 bases). Per germline, CDR1 GTSNPN and CDR2 SVGIG (reference sequence). The V end was cut by 5 bases, the J end by 12 bases, with 20 bases between. The CDR3 runs 13 residues. The CDR3 reads CAWDTVRTAGQYF. CDR3 coding DNA: TGTGCCTGGGATACTGTTAGGACAGCCGGTCAGTACTTC.

This chain connects TRBV6-1 to TRBJ2-7; tentatively, D is TRBD2 (7 bases). V lost 1 base to trimming and J lost 7 bases, with 20 bases between them. The CDR3 has 16 residues. Per the germline V gene, CDR1 is MNHNS and CDR2 is SASEGT. CDR3: CASSEDPGGRWGEQYF. The CDR3, as DNA: TGTGCCAGCAGTGAAGACCCCGGGGGGCGCTGGGGAGAGCAGTACTTC.